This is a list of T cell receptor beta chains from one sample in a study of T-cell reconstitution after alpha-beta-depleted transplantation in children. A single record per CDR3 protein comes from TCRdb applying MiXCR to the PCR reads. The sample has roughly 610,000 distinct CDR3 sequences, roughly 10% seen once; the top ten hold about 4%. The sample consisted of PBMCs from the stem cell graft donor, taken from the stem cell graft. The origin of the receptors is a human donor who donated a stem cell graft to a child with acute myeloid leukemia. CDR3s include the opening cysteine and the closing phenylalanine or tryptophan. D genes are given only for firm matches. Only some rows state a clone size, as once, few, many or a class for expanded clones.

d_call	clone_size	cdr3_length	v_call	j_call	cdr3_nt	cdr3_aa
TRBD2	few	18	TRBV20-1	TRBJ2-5	TGCAGTGCGCGAAGGACTAGCGGGAGGAGGGAGGTTCAAGAGACCCAGTACTTC	CSARRTSGRREVQETQYF
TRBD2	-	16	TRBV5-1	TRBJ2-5	TGCGCCAGCAGCTCGCTCACTAGCGGGGTGGGAGAGACCCAGTACTTC	CASSSLTSGVGETQYF
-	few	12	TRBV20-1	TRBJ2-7	TGCAGTGCTAGCCTCGCAATAGTCGAGCAGTACTTC	CSASLAIVEQYF
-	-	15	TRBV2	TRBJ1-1	TGTGCCAGCAGTGAAGCGGGGTCGGTATCCACTGAAGCTTTCTTT	CASSEAGSVSTEAFF
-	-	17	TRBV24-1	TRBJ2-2	TGTGCCACCAGTGATTTGCGCCCGGGGCGATCCACCGGGGAGCTGTTTTTT	CATSDLRPGRSTGELFF
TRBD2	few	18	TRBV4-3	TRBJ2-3	TGCGCCAGCAGCCAAGCTATCAAGGGGAGCGGGATTATAGATACGCAGTATTTT	CASSQAIKGSGIIDTQYF
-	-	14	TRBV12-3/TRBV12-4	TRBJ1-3	TGTGCCAGCAGTTTACGTGACTCTGGAAACACCATATATTTT	CASSLRDSGNTIYF
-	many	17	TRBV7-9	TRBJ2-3	TGTGCCAGCAGCTTATTAGGACTCCTCCCTCCCGACGGTACGCAGTATTTT	CASSLLGLLPPDGTQYF
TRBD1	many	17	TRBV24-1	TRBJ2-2	TGTGCCACCAGTGACCGCGCGGGACAGGCGAACACCGGGGAGCTGTTTTTT	CATSDRAGQANTGELFF
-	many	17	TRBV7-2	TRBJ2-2	TGTGCCAGCAGCTTAGGGGGGGCGCCTCGGGACACCGGGGAGCTGTTTTTT	CASSLGGAPRDTGELFF
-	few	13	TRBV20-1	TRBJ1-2	TGCAGTGCTAGAGATGGACCCCGGTATGGCTACACCTTC	CSARDGPRYGYTF
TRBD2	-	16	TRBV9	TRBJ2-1	TGTGCCAGCAGCGTAGGGCAACTAGCGGGAGGTGTTGAGCAGTTCTTC	CASSVGQLAGGVEQFF
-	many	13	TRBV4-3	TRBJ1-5	TGCGCCAGCAGCCAAGAGGCAGGTCAGCCCCAGCATTTT	CASSQEAGQPQHF
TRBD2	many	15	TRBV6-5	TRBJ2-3	TGTGCCAGCAGCACCCCCGGACTAGCGGGAGATACGCAGTATTTT	CASSTPGLAGDTQYF
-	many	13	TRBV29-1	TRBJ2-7	TGCAGCGTTGATCCTTCAGGGGCCGCCGGGCAGTACTTC	CSVDPSGAAGQYF
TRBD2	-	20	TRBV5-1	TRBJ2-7	TGCGCCAGCAGTTGGGAGGGGCAGGAAGGATTCGGCGGGAGTAGGAAAGAGCAGTACTTC	CASSWEGQEGFGGSRKEQYF
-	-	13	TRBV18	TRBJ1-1	TGTGCCAGCTCAGCCCAGGGGAACACTGAAGCTTTCTTT	CASSAQGNTEAFF
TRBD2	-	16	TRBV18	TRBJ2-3	TGTGCCAGCTCACCAGGAAGCGGGAAAGGAGCAGATACGCAGTATTTT	CASSPGSGKGADTQYF
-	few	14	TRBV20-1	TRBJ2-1	TGCAGCCTTACCATGGGGGGCCCCTACAATGAGCAGTTCTTC	CSLTMGGPYNEQFF
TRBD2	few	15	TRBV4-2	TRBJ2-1	TGTGCCAGCAGCCGGACTAGCGAATCCTACAATGAGCAGTTCTTC	CASSRTSESYNEQFF
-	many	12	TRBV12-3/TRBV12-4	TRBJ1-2	TGTGCCAGCAGTTTCACAGGGCGCGGCTACACCTTC	CASSFTGRGYTF
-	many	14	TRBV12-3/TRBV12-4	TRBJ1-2	TGTGCCAGCAGACGTTCTCCCGGTTCGGGTGGCTACACCTTC	CASRRSPGSGGYTF
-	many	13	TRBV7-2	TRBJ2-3	TGTGCCAGCAGCTTAGTGGACCCAGATACGCAGTATTTT	CASSLVDPDTQYF
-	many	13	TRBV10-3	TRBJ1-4	TGTGCCACCTCAGCTACAACTAATGAAAAACTGTTTTTT	CATSATTNEKLFF
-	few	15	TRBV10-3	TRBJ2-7	TGTGCCATCAGTGAGTTCGGGACTTCCACTTACGAGCAGTACTTC	CAISEFGTSTYEQYF
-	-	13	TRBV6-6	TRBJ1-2	TGTGCCAGCAGTTACGACCCCGGGGGCGGCTACACCTTC	CASSYDPGGGYTF
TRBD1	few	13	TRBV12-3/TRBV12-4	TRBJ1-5	TGTGCCAGCAGGGACAGGGAGAGTCAGCCCCAGCATTTT	CASRDRESQPQHF
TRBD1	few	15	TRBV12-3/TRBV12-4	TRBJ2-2	TGTGCCAGCAGTTTGGAAGGGGGCAACACCGGGGAGCTGTTTTTT	CASSLEGGNTGELFF
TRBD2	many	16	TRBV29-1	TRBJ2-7	TGCAGCGTTGTGGCGGCTAGCGGGAGGGAGTCCTACGAGCAGTACTTC	CSVVAASGRESYEQYF
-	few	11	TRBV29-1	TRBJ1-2	TGCAGCGTCGGGGACCAGTATGGCTACACCTTC	CSVGDQYGYTF
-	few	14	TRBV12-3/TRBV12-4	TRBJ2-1	TGTGCCAGCAGTTTAAGAACTAACAACAATGAGCAGTTCTTC	CASSLRTNNNEQFF
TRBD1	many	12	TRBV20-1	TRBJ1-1	TGCAGTGCTAGGACAGGGGGCACTGAAGCTTTCTTT	CSARTGGTEAFF
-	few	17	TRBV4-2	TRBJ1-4	TGTGCCAGCAGCCAGGCCACCTCAAGGGAGCCTAATGAAAAACTGTTTTTT	CASSQATSREPNEKLFF
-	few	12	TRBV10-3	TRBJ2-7	TGTGCCATCGCTGGGAGTCCCTACGAGCAGTACTTC	CAIAGSPYEQYF
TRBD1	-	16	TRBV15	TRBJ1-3	TGTGCCACCAGCAGGGGACAGGGGGTCTCAGGAAACACCATATATTTT	CATSRGQGVSGNTIYF
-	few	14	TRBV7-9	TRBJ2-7	TGTGCCAGCAGCCCCGACAGGAACCTCTACGAGCAGTACTTC	CASSPDRNLYEQYF
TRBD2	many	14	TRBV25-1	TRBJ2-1	TGTGCCAGCAGTTTTACTAGCGGGATCAATGAGCAGTTCTTC	CASSFTSGINEQFF
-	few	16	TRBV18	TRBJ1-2	TGTGCCAGCTCACCACAGCCCCTCGGCAGGGACTATGGCTACACCTTC	CASSPQPLGRDYGYTF
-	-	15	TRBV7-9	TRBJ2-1	TGTGCCAGCAGCTTAGGCAGTTACAGCGGGAATGAGCAGTTCTTC	CASSLGSYSGNEQFF
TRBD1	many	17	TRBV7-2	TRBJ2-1	TGTGCCAGCAGCTTAGCAGGGGACAGGGGAAGATACAATGAGCAGTTCTTC	CASSLAGDRGRYNEQFF
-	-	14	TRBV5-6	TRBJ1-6	TGTGCCAGCAGCACCGGACGGTCTAATTCACCCCTCCACTTT	CASSTGRSNSPLHF
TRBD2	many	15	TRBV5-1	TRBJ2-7	TGCGCCAGCAGCTTGGCTGCTAGCGGGAGGGCCGAGCAGTACTTC	CASSLAASGRAEQYF
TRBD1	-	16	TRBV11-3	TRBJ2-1	TGTGCCAGCAGCCGAGGTGGGACAGGGCTGATGGATGAGCAGTTCTTC	CASSRGGTGLMDEQFF
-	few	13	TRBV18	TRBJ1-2	TGTGCCAGCTCACCTTCCAGGGGCGATGGCTACACCTTC	CASSPSRGDGYTF
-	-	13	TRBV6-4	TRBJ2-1	TGTGCCAGCAGTGACTCGCTTCTAGCGGAGCAGTTCTTC	CASSDSLLAEQFF
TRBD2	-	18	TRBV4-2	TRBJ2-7	TGTGCCAGCAGCCTCCTTCGGGGTGTAGCGGGAGAACACTACGAGCAGTACTTC	CASSLLRGVAGEHYEQYF
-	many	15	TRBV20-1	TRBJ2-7	TGCAGTGCCCAATTCCATCCTGGACGGTCCTACGAGCAGTACTTC	CSAQFHPGRSYEQYF
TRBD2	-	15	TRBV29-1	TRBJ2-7	TGCAGCGTCCGAAGGACTAGCGGGAGTACCTACGAGCAGTACTTC	CSVRRTSGSTYEQYF
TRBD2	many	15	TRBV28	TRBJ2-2	TGTGCCAGCAGTCCGAGCGGGATGAACACCGGGGAGCTGTTTTTT	CASSPSGMNTGELFF
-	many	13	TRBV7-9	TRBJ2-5	TGTGCCAGCAGGTTACGGAGTCAAGAGACCCAGTACTTC	CASRLRSQETQYF
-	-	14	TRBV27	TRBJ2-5	TGTGCCAGCAGTTTATCACGGGTCTTGCAGACCCAGTACTTC	CASSLSRVLQTQYF
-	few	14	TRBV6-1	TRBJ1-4	TGTGCCAGCAGAACAGGATCAACTAATGAAAAACTGTTTTTT	CASRTGSTNEKLFF
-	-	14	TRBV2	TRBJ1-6	TGTGCCAGCATCCAGCGGGGATATAATTCACCCCTCCACTTT	CASIQRGYNSPLHF
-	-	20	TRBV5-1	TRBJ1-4	TGCGCCAGCAGCTTGAAGAACAGGGTGCTTAACGACCCAACTAATGAAAAACTGTTTTTT	CASSLKNRVLNDPTNEKLFF